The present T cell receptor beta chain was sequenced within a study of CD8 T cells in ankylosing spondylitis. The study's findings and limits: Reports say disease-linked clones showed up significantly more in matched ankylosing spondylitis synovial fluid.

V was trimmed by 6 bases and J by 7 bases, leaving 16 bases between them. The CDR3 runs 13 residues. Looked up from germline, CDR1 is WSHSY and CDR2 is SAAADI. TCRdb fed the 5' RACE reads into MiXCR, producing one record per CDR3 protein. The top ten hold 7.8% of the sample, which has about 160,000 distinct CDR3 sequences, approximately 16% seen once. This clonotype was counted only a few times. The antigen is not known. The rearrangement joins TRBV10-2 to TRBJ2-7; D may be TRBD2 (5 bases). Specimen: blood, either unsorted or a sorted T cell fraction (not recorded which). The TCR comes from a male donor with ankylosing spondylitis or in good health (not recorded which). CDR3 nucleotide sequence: TGCGCCAGCAGGGTCGGGCCCGAGGGTGAGCAGTACTTC. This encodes CASRVGPEGEQYF.